This note documents a single T cell receptor (beta chain) sequence. Categorization into cohorts depended on clinical history that participants reported. The data derive from a study of blood T cell repertoires in COVID-19. As for the study in general: Specimens from acute and convalescent COVID-19 originated in the United States, Italy and Spain. Sources were T cells, B-cell-depleted T cells, or PBMCs; the material itself was cDNA or gDNA.

Source study methods: Estimates of nucleated cell counts were drawn from the amplification of reference gene primers. Assay used: immunoSEQ multiplex PCR; TCRdb lists only in-frame clones, some missing. D and trimming come from the DNA, and the V and J calls and clone size come from that table. The sample records 250,000 or so clones, about 85% being singletons. Trimming removed 0 bases from V and 3 bases from J, with 9 bases in between. The V gene's germline CDR1 is GTSNPN and CDR2 SVGIG (reference sequence). The CDR3 runs to 13 residues. The V gene is TRBV30, the J gene TRBJ2-7; D gene ambiguous. Sequencing was carried out using PBMCs or T cells enriched from blood (not recorded which). This receptor was identified in a woman in her forties or fifties who had been exposed to COVID-19. The CDR3 bases are TGTGCCTGGAGTGTACAAGAAAGCTACGAGCAGTACTTC. Translating gives CAWSVQESYEQYF. The whole variable domain, remainder taken from reference TRBV30 and TRBJ2-7, is SQTIHQWPATLVQPVGSPLSLECTVEGTSNPNLYWYRQAAGRGLQLLFYSVGIGQISSEVPQNLSASRPQDRQFILSSKKLLLSDSGFYLCAWSVQESYEQYFGPGTRLTVT.